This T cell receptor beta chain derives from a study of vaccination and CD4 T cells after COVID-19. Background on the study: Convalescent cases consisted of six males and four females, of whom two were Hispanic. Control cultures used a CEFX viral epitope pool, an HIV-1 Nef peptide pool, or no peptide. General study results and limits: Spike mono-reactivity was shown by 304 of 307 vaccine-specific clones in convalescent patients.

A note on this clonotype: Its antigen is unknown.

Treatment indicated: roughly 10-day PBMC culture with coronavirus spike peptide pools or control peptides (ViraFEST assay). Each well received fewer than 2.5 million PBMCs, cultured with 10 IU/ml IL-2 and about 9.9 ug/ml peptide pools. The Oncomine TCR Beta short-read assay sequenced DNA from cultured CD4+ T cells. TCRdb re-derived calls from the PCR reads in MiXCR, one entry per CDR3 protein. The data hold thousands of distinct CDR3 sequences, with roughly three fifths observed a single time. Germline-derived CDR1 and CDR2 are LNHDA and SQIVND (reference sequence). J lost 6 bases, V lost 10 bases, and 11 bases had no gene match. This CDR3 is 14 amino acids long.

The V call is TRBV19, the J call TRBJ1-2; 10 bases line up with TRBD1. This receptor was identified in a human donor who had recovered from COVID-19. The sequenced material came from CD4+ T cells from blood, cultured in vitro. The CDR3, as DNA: TGTGCCACCGGGACAGGGGACAGTCTTAATGGCTACACCTTC. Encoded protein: CATGTGDSLNGYTF.